The subject of this entry is one T cell receptor beta chain. This entry belongs to a study of blood T cell repertoires in COVID-19. The overall study: COVID-19 samples from acute and convalescent phases originated in the United States, Italy and Spain. The cDNA or gDNA used as material had been derived from T cells, B-cell-depleted T cells, or PBMCs.

Deletions cut 5 bases from V and 7 bases from J, with 21 bases between. The CDR3 is 16 residues long. The V gene's germline CDR1 is MGHRA and CDR2 YSYEKL. The table came from immunoSEQ multiplex PCR; TCRdb's copy has only in-frame clones and leaves some out. The repertoire holds fewer than 200,000 clones, with roughly 80% as singletons. The sample taken for sequencing was peripheral blood. This receptor was identified in a human donor in a cohort sampled during active COVID-19. The rearrangement uses TRBV4-1 and TRBJ2-1, with D uncertain. In nucleotides, the CDR3 is TGCGCCAGCAGCGCCTACGAAGTAAGCTTTGGTAATGAGCAGTTCTTC. Translated: CASSAYEVSFGNEQFF.